The text below deals with one T cell receptor (beta chain). What it binds is not known. The entry originates in a study of OX40 agonist ivuxolimab in advanced cancers. Study outcomes and limitations: Certain nonresponding patients likewise had low normalized T-cell clonal expansion.

Trimming took 3 bases from V and 4 from J, leaving 13 bases between them. The germline V gene has CDR1 MDHEN and CDR2 SYDVKM. This CDR3 is 15 amino acids long. Data came from immunoSEQ multiplex PCR; TCRdb stores just in-frame clones and leaves some out. The sample includes approximately 80,000 clones, approximately 94% of them seen just once. Sequenced material: CD4+ or CD8+ T cells sorted from blood, taken in a trial of the OX40 agonist ivuxolimab. The chain has TRBV28 and TRBJ1-5, with a weak D call TRBD1 (5 bases). The source is an adult with an advanced solid tumor such as melanoma, head and neck, liver or kidney cancer. The CDR3: CASSFTPTGNQPQHF. Here the CDR3 DNA reads TGTGCCAGCAGTTTTACCCCTACAGGTAATCAGCCCCAGCATTTT. The whole variable domain, remainder taken from reference TRBV28 and TRBJ1-5, is DVKVTQSSRYLVKRTGEKVFLECVQDMDHENMFWYRQDPGLGLRLIYFSYDVKMKEKGDIPEGYSVSREKKERFSLILESASTNQTSMYLCASSFTPTGNQPQHFGDGTRLSIL.